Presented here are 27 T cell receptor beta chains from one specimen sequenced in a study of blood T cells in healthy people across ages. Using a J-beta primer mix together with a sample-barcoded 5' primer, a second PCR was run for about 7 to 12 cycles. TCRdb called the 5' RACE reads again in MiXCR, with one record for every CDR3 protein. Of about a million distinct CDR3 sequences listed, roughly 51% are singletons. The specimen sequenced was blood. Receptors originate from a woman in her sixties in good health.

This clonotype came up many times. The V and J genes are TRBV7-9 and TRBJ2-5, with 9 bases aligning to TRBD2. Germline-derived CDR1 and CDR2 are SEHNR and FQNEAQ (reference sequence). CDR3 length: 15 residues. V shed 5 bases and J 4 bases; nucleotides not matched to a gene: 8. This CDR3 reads CASSQGLAGLETQYF. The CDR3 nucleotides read TGTGCCAGCAGCCAAGGGCTAGCGGGACTAGAGACCCAGTACTTC.

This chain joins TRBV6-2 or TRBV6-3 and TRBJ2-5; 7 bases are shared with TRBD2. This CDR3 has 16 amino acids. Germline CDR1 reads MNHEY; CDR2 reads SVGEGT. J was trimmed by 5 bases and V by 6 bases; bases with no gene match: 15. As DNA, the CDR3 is TGTGCCAGCAGAAAAATGGGCGGGAGTCTCTGGGAGACCCAGTACTTC. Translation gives CASRKMGGSLWETQYF.

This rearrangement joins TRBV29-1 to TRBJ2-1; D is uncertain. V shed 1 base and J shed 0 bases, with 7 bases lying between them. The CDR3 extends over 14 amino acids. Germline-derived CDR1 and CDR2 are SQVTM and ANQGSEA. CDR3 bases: TGCAGCGTTGAAGGCGGTCGCTCCTACAATGAGCAGTTCTTC. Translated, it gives CSVEGGRSYNEQFF.

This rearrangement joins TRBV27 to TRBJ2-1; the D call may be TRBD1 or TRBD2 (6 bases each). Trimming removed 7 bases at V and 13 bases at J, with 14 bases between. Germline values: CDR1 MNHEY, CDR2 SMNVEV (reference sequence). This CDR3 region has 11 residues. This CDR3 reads CASTGGQGQFF. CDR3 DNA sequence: TGTGCCAGCACTGGGGGGCAGGGACAGTTCTTC.

The CDR3, as DNA: TGCAGTGCTAGATTCGAGAGGGGCCTCGGTGAGCAGTTCTTC. Protein product: CSARFERGLGEQFF. The rearrangement links TRBV20-1 to TRBJ2-1; D assignment may be TRBD1 or TRBD2 (5 bases each). Germline lookup yields CDR1 DFQATT and CDR2 SNEGSKA (reference sequence). Deletions cut 2 bases from V and 9 bases from J, with 17 bases between. CDR3 length: 14 residues.

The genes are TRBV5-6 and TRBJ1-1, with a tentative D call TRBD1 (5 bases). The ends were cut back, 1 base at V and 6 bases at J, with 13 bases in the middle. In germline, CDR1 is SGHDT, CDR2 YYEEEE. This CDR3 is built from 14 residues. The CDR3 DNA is TGTGCCAGCAGCTTGCTCACGTTGACAGCTGAAGCTTTCTTT. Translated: CASSLLTLTAEAFF.

CDR3 protein: CASSNGQYNSPLHF. The CDR3 DNA follows: TGTGCCAGCAGCAACGGACAGTATAATTCACCCCTCCACTTT. The rearrangement joins TRBV7-8 to TRBJ1-6, with D maybe TRBD1 (6 bases). V was cut by 5 bases and J by 4 bases, with 9 bases left in between. The germline gives CDR1 SGHVS, CDR2 FQNEAQ. This CDR3 spans 14 amino acids.

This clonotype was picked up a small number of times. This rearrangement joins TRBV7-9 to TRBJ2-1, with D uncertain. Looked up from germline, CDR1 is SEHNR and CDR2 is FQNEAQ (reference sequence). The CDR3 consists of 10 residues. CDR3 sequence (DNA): TGTGGGTACGGCTACAATGAGCAGTTCTTC. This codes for CGYGYNEQFF.

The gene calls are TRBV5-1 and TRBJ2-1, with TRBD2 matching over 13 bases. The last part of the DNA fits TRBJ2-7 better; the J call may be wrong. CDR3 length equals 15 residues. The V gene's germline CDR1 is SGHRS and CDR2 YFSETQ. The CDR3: CASYWTSGRVGEQYF. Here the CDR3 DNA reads TGCGCCAGTTACTGGACTAGCGGGAGAGTGGGCGAGCAGTACTTC.

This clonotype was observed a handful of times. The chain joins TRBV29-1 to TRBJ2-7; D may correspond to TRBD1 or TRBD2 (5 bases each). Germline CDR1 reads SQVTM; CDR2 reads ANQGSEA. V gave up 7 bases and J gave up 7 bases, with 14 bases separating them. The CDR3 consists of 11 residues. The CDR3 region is CSARDGGEQYF. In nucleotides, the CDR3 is TGCAGCGCAAGGGACGGCGGGGAGCAGTACTTC.

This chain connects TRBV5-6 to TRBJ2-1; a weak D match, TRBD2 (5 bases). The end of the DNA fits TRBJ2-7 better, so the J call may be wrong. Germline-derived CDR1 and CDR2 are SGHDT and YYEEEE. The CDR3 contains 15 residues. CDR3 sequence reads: CASSRDPGSYNEQYF. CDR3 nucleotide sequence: TGTGCCAGCAGCCGGGATCCGGGCTCCTACAATGAGCAGTACTTC.

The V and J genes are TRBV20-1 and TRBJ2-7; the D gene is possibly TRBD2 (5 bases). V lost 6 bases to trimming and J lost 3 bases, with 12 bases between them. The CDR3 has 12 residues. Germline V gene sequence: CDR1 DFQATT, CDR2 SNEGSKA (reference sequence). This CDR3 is CSADYGVYEQYF. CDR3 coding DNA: TGCAGTGCCGACTATGGGGTCTACGAGCAGTACTTC.

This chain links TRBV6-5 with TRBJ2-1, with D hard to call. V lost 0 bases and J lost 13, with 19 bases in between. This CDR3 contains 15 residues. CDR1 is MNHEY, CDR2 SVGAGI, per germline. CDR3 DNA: TGTGCCAGCAGTTACTCTGGGGTAGAAGGAGAGACCCAGTTCTTC. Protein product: CASSYSGVEGETQFF.

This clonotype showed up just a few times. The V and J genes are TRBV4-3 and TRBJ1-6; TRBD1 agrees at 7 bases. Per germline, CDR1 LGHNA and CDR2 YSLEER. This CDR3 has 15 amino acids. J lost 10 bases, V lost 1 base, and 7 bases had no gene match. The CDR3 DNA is TGCGCCAGCAGCCAAGGGACGGCCAGGGGGTCACCCCTCCACTTT. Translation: CASSQGTARGSPLHF.

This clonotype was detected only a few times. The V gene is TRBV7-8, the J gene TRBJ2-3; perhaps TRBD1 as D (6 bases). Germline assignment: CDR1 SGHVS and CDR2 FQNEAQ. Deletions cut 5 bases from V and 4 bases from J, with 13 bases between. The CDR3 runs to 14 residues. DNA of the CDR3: TGTGCCAGCAGCCCCCGGACAGTCCCAGATACGCAGTATTTT. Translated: CASSPRTVPDTQYF.

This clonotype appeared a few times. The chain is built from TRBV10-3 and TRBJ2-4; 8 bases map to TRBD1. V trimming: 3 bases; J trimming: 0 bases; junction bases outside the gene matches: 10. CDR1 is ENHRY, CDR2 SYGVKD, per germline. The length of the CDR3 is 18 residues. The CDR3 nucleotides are TGTGCCATCAGTGATGGGACAGGCAGGGGGATAGCCAAAAACATTCAGTACTTC. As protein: CAISDGTGRGIAKNIQYF.

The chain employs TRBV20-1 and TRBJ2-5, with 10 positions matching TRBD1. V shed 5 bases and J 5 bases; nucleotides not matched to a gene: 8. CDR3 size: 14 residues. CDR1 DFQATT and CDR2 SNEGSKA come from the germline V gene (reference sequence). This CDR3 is CSAGLTGGWETQYF. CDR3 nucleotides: TGCAGTGCTGGCTTGACAGGGGGCTGGGAGACCCAGTACTTC.

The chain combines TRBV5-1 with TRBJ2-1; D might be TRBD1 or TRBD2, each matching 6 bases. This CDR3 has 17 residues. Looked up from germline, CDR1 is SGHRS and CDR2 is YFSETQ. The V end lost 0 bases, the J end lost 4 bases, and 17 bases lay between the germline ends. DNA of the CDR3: TGCGCCAGCAGCTTGGTGAGAAAACAGGGAGGATACAATGAGCAGTTCTTC. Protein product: CASSLVRKQGGYNEQFF.

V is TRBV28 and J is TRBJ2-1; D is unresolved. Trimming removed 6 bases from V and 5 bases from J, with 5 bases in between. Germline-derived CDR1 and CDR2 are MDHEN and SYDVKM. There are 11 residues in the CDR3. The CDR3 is CASRQNNEQFF. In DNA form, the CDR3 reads TGTGCCAGCAGGCAGAACAATGAGCAGTTCTTC.

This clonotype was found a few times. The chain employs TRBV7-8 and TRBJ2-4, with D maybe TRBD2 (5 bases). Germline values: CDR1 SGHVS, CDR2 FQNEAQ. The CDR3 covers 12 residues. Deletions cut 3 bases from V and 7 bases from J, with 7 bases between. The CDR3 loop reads CASSFSENIQYF. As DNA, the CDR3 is TGTGCCAGCAGCTTTAGCGAGAACATTCAGTACTTC.

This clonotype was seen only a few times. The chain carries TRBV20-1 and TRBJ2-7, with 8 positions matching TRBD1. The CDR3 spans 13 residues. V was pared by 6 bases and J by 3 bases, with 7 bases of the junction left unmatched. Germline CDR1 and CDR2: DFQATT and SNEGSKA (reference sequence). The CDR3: CSARTGPLYEQYF. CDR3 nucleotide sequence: TGCAGTGCCAGGACAGGGCCTCTCTACGAGCAGTACTTC.

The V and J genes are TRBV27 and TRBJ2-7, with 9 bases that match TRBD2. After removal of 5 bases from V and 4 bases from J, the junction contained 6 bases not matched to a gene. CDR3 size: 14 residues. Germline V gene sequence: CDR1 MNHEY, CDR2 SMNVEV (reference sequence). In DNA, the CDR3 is TGTGCCAGCAGTGCGCGGGAGGGCCCGTACGAGCAGTACTTC. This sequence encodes CASSAREGPYEQYF.

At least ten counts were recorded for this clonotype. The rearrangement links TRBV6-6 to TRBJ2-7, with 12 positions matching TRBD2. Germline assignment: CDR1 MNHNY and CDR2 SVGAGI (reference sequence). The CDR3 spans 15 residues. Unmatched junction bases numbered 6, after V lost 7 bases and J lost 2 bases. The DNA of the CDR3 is TGTGCCAGCAAGTCGACTAGCGGGAGTGCCTACGAGCAGTACTTC. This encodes CASKSTSGSAYEQYF.

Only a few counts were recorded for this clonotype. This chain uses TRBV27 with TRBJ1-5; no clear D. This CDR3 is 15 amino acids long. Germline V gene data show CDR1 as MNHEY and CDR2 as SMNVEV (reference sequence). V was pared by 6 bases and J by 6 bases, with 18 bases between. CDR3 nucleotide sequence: TGTGCCAGCAGCCCGGCCCAAGGGTCTCGTCAGCCCCAGCATTTT. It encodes CASSPAQGSRQPQHF.

The CDR3 coding sequence is TGTGCCAGCAGCTTAAGCCGGGGCGCAGAGACCCAGTACTTC. This codes for CASSLSRGAETQYF. The chain links TRBV7-2 to TRBJ2-5; D assignment may be TRBD1 or TRBD2 (5 bases each). From germline, CDR1 is SGHTA and CDR2 FQGNSA. Trimming removed 2 bases from V and 4 bases from J, with 11 bases in between. CDR3 length: 14 amino acids.

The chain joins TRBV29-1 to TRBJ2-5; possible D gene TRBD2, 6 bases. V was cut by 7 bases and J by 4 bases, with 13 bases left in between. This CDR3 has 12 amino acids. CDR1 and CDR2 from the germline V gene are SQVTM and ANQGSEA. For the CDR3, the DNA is TGCAGCGGGGGGGAGGCTCCAGAGACCCAGTACTTC. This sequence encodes CSGGEAPETQYF.

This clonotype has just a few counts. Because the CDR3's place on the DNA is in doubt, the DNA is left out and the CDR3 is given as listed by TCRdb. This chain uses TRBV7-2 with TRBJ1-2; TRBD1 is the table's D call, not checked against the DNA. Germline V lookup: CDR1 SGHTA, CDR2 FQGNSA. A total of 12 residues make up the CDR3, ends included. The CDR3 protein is CASSLSVGTGTF.